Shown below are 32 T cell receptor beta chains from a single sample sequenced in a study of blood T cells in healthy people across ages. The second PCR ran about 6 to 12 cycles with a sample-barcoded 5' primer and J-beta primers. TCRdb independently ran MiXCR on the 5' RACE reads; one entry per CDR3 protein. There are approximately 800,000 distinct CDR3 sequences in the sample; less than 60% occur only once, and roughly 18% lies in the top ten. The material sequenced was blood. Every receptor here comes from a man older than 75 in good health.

The CDR3 bases are TGTGCCAGCAGCCCACAGGGGGGTAGTTGGGGTTACGAGCAGTACTTC. Translated, it gives CASSPQGGSWGYEQYF. V gene TRBV2 combines with J gene TRBJ2-7, with 8 bases lining up with TRBD1. The CDR3 is 16 residues long. The V gene end was trimmed by 6 bases and the J gene end by 4 bases; junction bases not matched to a gene: 14. Per the germline V gene, CDR1 is SNHLY and CDR2 is FYNNEI.

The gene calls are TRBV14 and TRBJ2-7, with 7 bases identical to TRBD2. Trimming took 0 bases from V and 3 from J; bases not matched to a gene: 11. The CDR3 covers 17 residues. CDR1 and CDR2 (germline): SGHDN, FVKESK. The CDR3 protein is CASSQDHAAGVDYEQYF. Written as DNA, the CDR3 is TGTGCCAGCAGCCAAGATCACGCGGCGGGAGTGGACTACGAGCAGTACTTC.

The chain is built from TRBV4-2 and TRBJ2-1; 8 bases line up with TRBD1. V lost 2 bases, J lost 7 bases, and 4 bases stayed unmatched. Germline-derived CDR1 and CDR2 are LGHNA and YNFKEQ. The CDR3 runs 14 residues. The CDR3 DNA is TGTGCCAGCAGCCAACCGACAGGGGCTAATGAGCAGTTCTTC. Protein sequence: CASSQPTGANEQFF.

CDR3 DNA sequence: TGTGCCAGCAGCTTAGCCGGACTAGCGGGAGTCGACATTCAGTACTTC. Protein: CASSLAGLAGVDIQYF. The chain employs TRBV7-9 and TRBJ2-4; 13 bases map to TRBD2. V trimming: 0 bases; J trimming: 8 bases; junction bases outside the gene matches: 4. Per the germline V gene, CDR1 is SEHNR and CDR2 is FQNEAQ (reference sequence). This CDR3 comprises 16 residues.

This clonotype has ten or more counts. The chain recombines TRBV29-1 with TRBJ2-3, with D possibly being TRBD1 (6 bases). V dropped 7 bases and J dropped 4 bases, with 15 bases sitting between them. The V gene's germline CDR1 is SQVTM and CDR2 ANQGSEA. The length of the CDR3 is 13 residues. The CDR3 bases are TGCAGCGCCGATGCAGGGGTTTCAGATACGCAGTATTTT. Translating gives CSADAGVSDTQYF.

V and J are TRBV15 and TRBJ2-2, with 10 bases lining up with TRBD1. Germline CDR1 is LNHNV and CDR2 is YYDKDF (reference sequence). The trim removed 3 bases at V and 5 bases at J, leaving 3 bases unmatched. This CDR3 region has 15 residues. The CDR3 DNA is TGTGCCACCAGCAGGGACAGGGGGGCGACCGGGGAGCTGTTTTTT. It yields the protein CATSRDRGATGELFF. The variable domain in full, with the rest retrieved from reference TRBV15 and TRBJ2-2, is DAMVIQNPRYQVTQFGKPVTLSCSQTLNHNVMYWYQQKSSQAPKLLFHYYDKDFNNEADTPDNFQSRRPNTSFCFLDIRSPGLGDTAMYLCATSRDRGATGELFFGEGSRLTVL.

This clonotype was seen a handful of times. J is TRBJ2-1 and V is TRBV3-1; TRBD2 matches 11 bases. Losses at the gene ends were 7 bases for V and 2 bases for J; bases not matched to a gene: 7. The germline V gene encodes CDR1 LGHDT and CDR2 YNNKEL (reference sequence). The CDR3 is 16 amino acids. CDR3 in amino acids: CASTPQLAGAYNEQFF. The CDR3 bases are TGTGCCAGCACCCCTCAACTAGCGGGAGCCTACAATGAGCAGTTCTTC.

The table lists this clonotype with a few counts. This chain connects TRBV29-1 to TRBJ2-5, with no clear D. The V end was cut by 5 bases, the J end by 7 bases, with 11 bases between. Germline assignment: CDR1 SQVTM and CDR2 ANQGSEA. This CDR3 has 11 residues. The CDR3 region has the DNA TGCAGCGTTTCCGAGGATGGGACCCAGTACTTC. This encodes CSVSEDGTQYF.

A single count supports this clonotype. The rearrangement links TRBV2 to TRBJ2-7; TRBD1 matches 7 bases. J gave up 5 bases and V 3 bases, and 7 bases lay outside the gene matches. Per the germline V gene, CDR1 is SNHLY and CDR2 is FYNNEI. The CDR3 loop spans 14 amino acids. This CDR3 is CASSDRQGIDEQYF. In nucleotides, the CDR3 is TGTGCCAGCAGTGATCGACAGGGTATAGACGAGCAGTACTTC.

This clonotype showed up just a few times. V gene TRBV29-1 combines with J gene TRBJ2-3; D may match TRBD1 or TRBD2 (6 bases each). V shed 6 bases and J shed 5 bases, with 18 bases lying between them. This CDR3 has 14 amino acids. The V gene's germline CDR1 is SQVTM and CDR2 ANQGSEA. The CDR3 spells CSVTPGAERDTQYF. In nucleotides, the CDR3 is TGCAGCGTCACTCCGGGGGCGGAGAGAGATACGCAGTATTTT.

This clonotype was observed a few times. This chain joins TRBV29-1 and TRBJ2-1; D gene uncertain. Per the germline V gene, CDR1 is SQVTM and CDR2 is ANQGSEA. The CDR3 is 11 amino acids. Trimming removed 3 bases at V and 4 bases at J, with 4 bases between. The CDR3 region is CSVDLYNEQFF. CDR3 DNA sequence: TGCAGCGTTGATTTATACAATGAGCAGTTCTTC.

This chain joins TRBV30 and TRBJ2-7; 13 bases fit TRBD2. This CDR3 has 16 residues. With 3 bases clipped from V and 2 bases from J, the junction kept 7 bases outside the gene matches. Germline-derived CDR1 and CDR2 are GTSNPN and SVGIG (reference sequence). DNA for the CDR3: TGTGCCTGGAGCGACCGGACTAGCGGGGGTACCTACGAGCAGTACTTC. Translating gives CAWSDRTSGGTYEQYF.

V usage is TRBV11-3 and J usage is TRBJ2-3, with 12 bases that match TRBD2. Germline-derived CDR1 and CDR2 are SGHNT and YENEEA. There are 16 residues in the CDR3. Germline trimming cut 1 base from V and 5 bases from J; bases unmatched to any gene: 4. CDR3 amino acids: CASSLGLAGEGDTQYF. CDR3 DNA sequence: TGTGCCAGCAGCTTAGGACTAGCGGGAGAGGGAGATACGCAGTATTTT.

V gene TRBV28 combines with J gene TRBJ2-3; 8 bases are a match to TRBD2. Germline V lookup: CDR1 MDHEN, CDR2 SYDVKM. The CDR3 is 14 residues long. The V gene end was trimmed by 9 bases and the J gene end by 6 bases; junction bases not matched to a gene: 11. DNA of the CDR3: TGTGCCAGTACCCCTGGGACTAGGGGCGATACGCAGTATTTT. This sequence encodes CASTPGTRGDTQYF.

The CDR3 DNA reads TGTGCCAGCAGCCCTGTACGGAAGACCTACAATGAGCAGTACTTC. It specifies CASSPVRKTYNEQYF. The chain recombines TRBV28 with TRBJ2-1, with D uncertain. The J call is uncertain, as TRBJ2-7 better fits the DNA end. Germline CDR1 reads MDHEN; CDR2 reads SYDVKM. The CDR3 runs 15 residues.

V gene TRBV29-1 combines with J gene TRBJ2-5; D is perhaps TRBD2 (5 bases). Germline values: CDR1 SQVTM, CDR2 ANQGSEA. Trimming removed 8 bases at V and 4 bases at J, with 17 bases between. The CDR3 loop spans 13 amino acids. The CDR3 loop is CSIGVSRGETQYF. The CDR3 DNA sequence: TGCAGCATCGGGGTATCTAGAGGAGAGACCCAGTACTTC.

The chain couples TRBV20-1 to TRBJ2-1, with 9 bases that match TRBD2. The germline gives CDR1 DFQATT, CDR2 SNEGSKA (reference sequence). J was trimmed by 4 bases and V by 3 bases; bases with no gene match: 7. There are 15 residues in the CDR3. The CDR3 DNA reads TGCAGTGCTAGGCCTCTAGCGGGAATATACAATGAGCAGTTCTTC. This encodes CSARPLAGIYNEQFF.

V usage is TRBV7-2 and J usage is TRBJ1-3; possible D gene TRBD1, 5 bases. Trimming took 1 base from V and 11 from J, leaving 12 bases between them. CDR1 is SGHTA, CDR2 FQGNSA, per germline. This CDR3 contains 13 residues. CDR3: CASSLDPRDPIYF. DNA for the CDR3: TGTGCCAGCAGCTTAGACCCGAGGGACCCCATATATTTT.

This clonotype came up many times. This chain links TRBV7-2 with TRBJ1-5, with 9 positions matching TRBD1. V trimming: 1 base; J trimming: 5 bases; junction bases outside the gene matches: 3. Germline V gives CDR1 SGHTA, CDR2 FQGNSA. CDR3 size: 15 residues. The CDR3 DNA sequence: TGTGCCAGCAGCTTAGGGGGACAGGGATATCAGCCCCAGCATTTT. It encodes CASSLGGQGYQPQHF.

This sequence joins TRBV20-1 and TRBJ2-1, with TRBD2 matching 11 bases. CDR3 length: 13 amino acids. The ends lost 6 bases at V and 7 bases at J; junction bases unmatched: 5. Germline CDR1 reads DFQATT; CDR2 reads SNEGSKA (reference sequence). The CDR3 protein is CSAGTSGLNEQFF. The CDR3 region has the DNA TGCAGTGCCGGGACTAGCGGTCTTAATGAGCAGTTCTTC.

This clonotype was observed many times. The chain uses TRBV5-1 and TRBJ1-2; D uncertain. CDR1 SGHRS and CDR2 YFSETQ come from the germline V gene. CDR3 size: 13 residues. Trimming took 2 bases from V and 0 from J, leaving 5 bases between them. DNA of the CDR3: TGCGCCAGCAGCTTAGAAGCTAACTATGGCTACACCTTC. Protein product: CASSLEANYGYTF.

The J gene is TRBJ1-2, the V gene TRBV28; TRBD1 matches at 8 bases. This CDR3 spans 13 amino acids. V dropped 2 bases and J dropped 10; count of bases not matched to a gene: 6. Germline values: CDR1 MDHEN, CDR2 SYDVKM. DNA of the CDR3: TGTGCCAGCAGTTTAGGACAGGGAAGGCACTACACCTTC. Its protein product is CASSLGQGRHYTF.

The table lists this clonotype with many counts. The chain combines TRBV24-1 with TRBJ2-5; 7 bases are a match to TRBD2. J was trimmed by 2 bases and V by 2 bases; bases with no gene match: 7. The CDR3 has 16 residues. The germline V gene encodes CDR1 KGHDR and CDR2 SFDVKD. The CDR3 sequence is CATSDSLAPSQETQYF. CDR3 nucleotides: TGTGCCACCAGTGATTCACTAGCGCCGAGTCAAGAGACCCAGTACTTC.

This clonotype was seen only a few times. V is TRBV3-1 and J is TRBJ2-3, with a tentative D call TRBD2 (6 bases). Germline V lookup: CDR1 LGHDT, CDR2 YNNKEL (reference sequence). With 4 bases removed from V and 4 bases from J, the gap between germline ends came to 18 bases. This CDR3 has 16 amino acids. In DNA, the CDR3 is TGTGCCAGCAGCCTAAATCACAATTTAGCGGCAGATACGCAGTATTTT. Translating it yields CASSLNHNLAADTQYF.

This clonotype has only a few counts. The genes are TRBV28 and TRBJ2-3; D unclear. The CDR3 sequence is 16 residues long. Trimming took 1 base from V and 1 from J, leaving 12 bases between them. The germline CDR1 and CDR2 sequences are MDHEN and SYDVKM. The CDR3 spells CASSLLAVEGTDTQYF. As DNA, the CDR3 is TGTGCCAGCAGTTTATTGGCAGTCGAAGGCACAGATACGCAGTATTTT. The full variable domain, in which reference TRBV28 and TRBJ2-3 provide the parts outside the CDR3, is DVKVTQSSRYLVKRTGEKVFLECVQDMDHENMFWYRQDPGLGLRLIYFSYDVKMKEKGDIPEGYSVSREKKERFSLILESASTNQTSMYLCASSLLAVEGTDTQYFGPGTRLTVL.

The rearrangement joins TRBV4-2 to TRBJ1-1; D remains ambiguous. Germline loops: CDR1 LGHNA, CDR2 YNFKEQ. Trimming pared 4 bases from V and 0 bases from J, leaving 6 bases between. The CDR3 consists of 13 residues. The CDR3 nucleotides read TGTGCCAGCAGCCGGATGTTGAACACTGAAGCTTTCTTT. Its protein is CASSRMLNTEAFF.

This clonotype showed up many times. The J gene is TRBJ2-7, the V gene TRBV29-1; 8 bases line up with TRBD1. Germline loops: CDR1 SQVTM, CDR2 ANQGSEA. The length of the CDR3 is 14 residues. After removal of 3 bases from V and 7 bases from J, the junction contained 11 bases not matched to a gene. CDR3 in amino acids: CSVEGRQGLGEQYF. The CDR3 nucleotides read TGCAGCGTTGAGGGGAGACAGGGGCTGGGAGAGCAGTACTTC.

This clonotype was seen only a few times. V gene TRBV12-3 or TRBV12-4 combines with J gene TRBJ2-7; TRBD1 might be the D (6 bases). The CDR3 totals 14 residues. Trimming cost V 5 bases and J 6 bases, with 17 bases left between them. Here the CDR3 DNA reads TGTGCCAGCAGTGCCCACAGGGATGGGGGCGAGCAGTACTTC. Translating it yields CASSAHRDGGEQYF.

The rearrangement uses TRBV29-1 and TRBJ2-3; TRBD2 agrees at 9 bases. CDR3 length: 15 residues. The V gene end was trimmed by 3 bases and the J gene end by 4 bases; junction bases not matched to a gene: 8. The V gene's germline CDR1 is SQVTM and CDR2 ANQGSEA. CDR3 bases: TGCAGCGTTGAGTTGGGTAAGCGGGAGGCAGATACGCAGTATTTT. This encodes CSVELGKREADTQYF.

The CDR3 nucleotides read TGCAGTGCTACCCCGGGACTATTGTACAATGAGCAGTTCTTC. This codes for CSATPGLLYNEQFF. The chain recombines TRBV20-1 with TRBJ2-1; 7 bases fit TRBD2. CDR1 and CDR2 from the germline V gene are DFQATT and SNEGSKA (reference sequence). The CDR3 extends over 14 amino acids. J was trimmed by 4 bases and V by 4 bases; bases with no gene match: 7.

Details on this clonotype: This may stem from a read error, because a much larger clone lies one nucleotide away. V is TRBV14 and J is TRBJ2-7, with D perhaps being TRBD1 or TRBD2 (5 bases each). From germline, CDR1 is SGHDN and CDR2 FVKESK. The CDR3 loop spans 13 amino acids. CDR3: CANSPLRGSEQYF. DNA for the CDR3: TGTGCCAACAGCCCTCTCCGGGGCTCCGAGCAGTACTTC.

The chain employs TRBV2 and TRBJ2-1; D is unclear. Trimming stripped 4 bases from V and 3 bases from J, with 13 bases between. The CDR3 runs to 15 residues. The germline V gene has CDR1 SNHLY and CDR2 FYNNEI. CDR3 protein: CASSAQRANYNEQFF. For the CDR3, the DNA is TGTGCCAGCAGTGCACAGAGAGCGAACTACAATGAGCAGTTCTTC.